The T cell receptor beta chain under discussion was sequenced for a study of T cell responses to AZD1222 COVID-19 vaccine. Profiling relied on immunoSEQ multiplex PCR, and the TCRdb table lists in-frame clones only, not all of them. The table includes some 150,000 clones, around 83% detected once. In the case of this clone: The antigen remains unidentified.

General study findings and limits: AZD1222 recipients seropositive at baseline numbered only six or seven. Clonal diversity was possibly underestimated, and the donors were mostly white British, with more females. The study found vaccine-associated CD4 TCRs spanning spike, dominant at 160-218 and 743-854.

Germline CDR1 reads LNHDA; CDR2 reads SQIVND (reference sequence). This CDR3 has 12 amino acids. The V end lost 5 bases, the J end lost 10 bases, and 14 bases lay between the germline ends. The V call is TRBV19, the J call TRBJ1-1, with D possibly being TRBD1 (5 bases). The starting material was peripheral blood, obtained on day 0 of MenACWY control vaccination. This TCR was recovered from an adult in good health. CDR3 in DNA: TGTGCCAGTAGTTCCGACGGGGGGACAGCTTTCTTT. Amino acid sequence: CASSSDGGTAFF.